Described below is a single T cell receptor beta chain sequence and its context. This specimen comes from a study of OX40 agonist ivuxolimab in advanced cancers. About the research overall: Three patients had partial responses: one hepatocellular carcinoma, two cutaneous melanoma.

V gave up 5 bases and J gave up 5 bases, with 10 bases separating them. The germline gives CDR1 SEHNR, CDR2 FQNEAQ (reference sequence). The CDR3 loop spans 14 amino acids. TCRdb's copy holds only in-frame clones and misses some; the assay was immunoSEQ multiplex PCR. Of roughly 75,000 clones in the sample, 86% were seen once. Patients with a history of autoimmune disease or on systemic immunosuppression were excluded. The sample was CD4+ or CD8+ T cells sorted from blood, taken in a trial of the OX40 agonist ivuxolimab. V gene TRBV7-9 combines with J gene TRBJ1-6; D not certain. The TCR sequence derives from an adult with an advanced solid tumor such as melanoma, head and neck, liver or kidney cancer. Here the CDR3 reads CASSLPGNNSPLHF. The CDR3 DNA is TGTGCCAGCAGCCTTCCGGGGAATAATTCACCCCTCCACTTT.